One sample yielded the 16 T cell receptor beta chains listed below, sequenced in a study of blood T cell repertoires in COVID-19. Produced via immunoSEQ multiplex PCR; TCRdb's table is partial and in-frame only. Of 180,000 or so clones listed, about nine tenths are singletons. The sample consisted of PBMCs or T cells enriched from blood (not recorded which). These TCRs come from a woman in her late teens or twenties who had recovered from COVID-19.

This chain joins TRBV7-8 and TRBJ2-7; 7 bases are shared with TRBD1. With 5 bases clipped from V and 3 bases from J, the junction kept 13 bases outside the gene matches. The CDR3 is 16 amino acids. CDR1 SGHVS and CDR2 FQNEAQ come from the germline V gene. The CDR3 region has the DNA TGTGCCAGCAGCCCAGGGGGTTCCGTCACGTTCTACGAGCAGTACTTC. Its translation is CASSPGGSVTFYEQYF.

The chain uses TRBV6-5 and TRBJ2-2, with 10 bases fitting TRBD1. CDR1 and CDR2 (germline): MNHEY, SVGAGI. The junction had 4 bases not matched to a gene; V was cut back by 3 bases and J by 3 bases. The CDR3 covers 16 residues. Here the CDR3 reads CASSYGGQGYTGELFF. The CDR3 DNA reads as TGTGCCAGCAGTTATGGGGGACAGGGGTACACCGGGGAGCTGTTTTTT.

V gene TRBV7-9 combines with J gene TRBJ2-7, with 13 bases that match TRBD2. The CDR3 contains 16 residues. J lost 7 bases, V lost 1 base, and 7 bases had no gene match. Germline assignment: CDR1 SEHNR and CDR2 FQNEAQ (reference sequence). The CDR3 bases are TGTGCCAGCAGCTTAGAAGGACTAGCGGGAGTATATGAGCAGTACTTC. Protein sequence: CASSLEGLAGVYEQYF.

The gene calls are TRBV27 and TRBJ1-1; D is perhaps TRBD1 (6 bases). This CDR3 is built from 14 residues. V was shortened by 5 bases and J by 2 bases, with 12 bases between the two germline ends. Germline V lookup: CDR1 MNHEY, CDR2 SMNVEV (reference sequence). The CDR3 sequence is CASSRNRENTEAFF. CDR3 DNA: TGTGCCAGCAGTCGAAACAGGGAAAACACTGAAGCTTTCTTT.

The chain recombines TRBV7-3 with TRBJ2-1, with 13 bases fitting TRBD2. The V gene end was trimmed by 1 base and the J gene end by 7 bases; junction bases not matched to a gene: 7. This CDR3 has 17 amino acids. Germline CDR1 and CDR2: SGHTA and FQGTGA. As DNA, the CDR3 is TGTGCCAGCAGCTTAATCCCCGGACTAGCGGGAGTTAATGAGCAGTTCTTC. It encodes CASSLIPGLAGVNEQFF.

The chain is built from TRBV28 and TRBJ1-2; D is unclear. This CDR3 has 17 residues. Per germline, CDR1 MDHEN and CDR2 SYDVKM. The V gene lost 1 base and the J gene lost 0 bases, with 15 bases spanning the gap. The CDR3 DNA follows: TGTGCCAGCAGTTTATACCCCCCGGGGTACGCTAACTATGGCTACACCTTC. Its protein product is CASSLYPPGYANYGYTF.

This clone was counted once. V and J are TRBV21-1 and TRBJ2-2; TRBD1, the table's D call, lacks a check against the DNA. TRBV21-1 is classified as a pseudogene. There are 15 residues in the CDR3. CDR3 sequence reads: CASSKGQGVAGELFF. CDR3 coding DNA: TGTGCCAGCAGCAAGGGACAGGGCGTTGCCGGGGAGCTGTTTTTT.

This clone was observed once. The chain combines TRBV19 with TRBJ1-5; the match to TRBD1 covers 10 bases. The CDR3 has 16 residues. CDR1 and CDR2 (germline): LNHDA, SQIVND (reference sequence). Trimming removed 4 bases from V and 1 base from J; junction bases left unmatched: 4. CDR3 coding DNA: TGTGCCAGTAGTACCTGGGGACAGGGGAGCAATCAGCCCCAGCATTTT. This encodes CASSTWGQGSNQPQHF. Full variable domain (rest looked up from reference TRBV19 and TRBJ1-5): DGGITQSPKYLFRKEGQNVTLSCEQNLNHDAMYWYRQDPGQGLRLIYYSQIVNDFQKGDIAEGYSVSREKKESFPLTVTSAQKNPTAFYLCASSTWGQGSNQPQHFGDGTRLSIL.

The CDR3 sequence is CASSFHTGPNGYTF. The CDR3 bases are TGTGCCAGCAGTTTTCATACAGGGCCTAACGGCTACACCTTC. This rearrangement joins TRBV28 to TRBJ1-2; D might be TRBD1 (6 bases). The CDR3 has 14 amino acids. From germline, CDR1 is MDHEN and CDR2 SYDVKM. The ends were cut back, 3 bases at V and 8 bases at J, with 16 bases in the middle.

The chain has TRBV5-1 and TRBJ2-1; a weak D match, TRBD2 (6 bases). CDR1 and CDR2 (germline): SGHRS, YFSETQ. The CDR3 consists of 14 residues. Trimming left V 2 bases short and J 5 bases short, with 11 bases between. CDR3 DNA: TGCGCCAGCAGCTTTTTAGGGACTGACAATGAGCAGTTCTTC. Translating gives CASSFLGTDNEQFF.

This clone has only a few counts. The genes are TRBV5-1 and TRBJ2-2; the D gene is possibly TRBD1 (6 bases). Germline-derived CDR1 and CDR2 are SGHRS and YFSETQ. The CDR3 runs to 14 residues. Trimming took off 7 bases at V and 5 bases at J, with 15 bases between the two ends. The CDR3: CASGPGTQTGELFF. CDR3 sequence (DNA): TGCGCCAGCGGACCCGGGACACAGACCGGGGAGCTGTTTTTT.

Of note for this clone: The junction shows a germline mismatch at one end, possibly a read error. The CDR3 sequence is CASSSRKGGPEAQYF. The DNA for the CDR3 is TGTGCCAGCAGTTCAAGAAAAGGGGGTCCAGAGGCCCAGTACTTC. The chain employs TRBV28 and TRBJ2-5; a weak D match, TRBD1 (6 bases). CDR1 MDHEN and CDR2 SYDVKM come from the germline V gene. CDR3 length: 15 residues.

This chain links TRBV15 with TRBJ2-7; D not resolved. The V gene lost 0 bases and the J gene lost 1 base, with 10 bases spanning the gap. Per the germline V gene, CDR1 is LNHNV and CDR2 is YYDKDF (reference sequence). This CDR3 contains 15 residues. CDR3 sequence (DNA): TGTGCCACCAGCAGAGATTTGACTGTATCCTACGAGCAGTACTTC. Translating it yields CATSRDLTVSYEQYF. The entire variable domain, with the rest obtained from reference TRBV15 and TRBJ2-7, is as follows: DAMVIQNPRYQVTQFGKPVTLSCSQTLNHNVMYWYQQKSSQAPKLLFHYYDKDFNNEADTPDNFQSRRPNTSFCFLDIRSPGLGDTAMYLCATSRDLTVSYEQYFGPGTRLTVT.

The chain recombines TRBV7-8 with TRBJ1-5, with D possibly being TRBD1 (5 bases). The CDR3 loop spans 17 amino acids. Germline values: CDR1 SGHVS, CDR2 FQNEAQ. V gave up 0 bases and J gave up 4 bases, with 16 bases separating them. The CDR3 nucleotides read TGTGCCAGCAGCTTAGCGAGCGGGGGTATGGGGAATCAGCCCCAGCATTTT. As protein: CASSLASGGMGNQPQHF.

The CDR3 loop is CASSYSIEDQPQHF. DNA for the CDR3: TGTGCCAGCAGTTACTCGATTGAGGATCAGCCCCAGCATTTT. This chain connects TRBV6-2 or TRBV6-3 to TRBJ1-5; D remains unclear. V was trimmed by 0 bases and J by 5 bases, leaving 8 bases between them. The CDR3 extends over 14 amino acids. Germline CDR1 reads MNHEY; CDR2 reads SVGEGT.

The chain joins TRBV6-2 or TRBV6-3 to TRBJ2-7; a possible D gene is TRBD1 (5 bases). The length of the CDR3 is 13 residues. The germline V and J ends were trimmed by 6 bases and 3 bases, with 12 bases remaining between them. CDR1 and CDR2 (germline): MNHEY, SVGEGT. The CDR3 DNA reads as TGTGCCAGCAGCTTTATGGGGCACTACGAGCAGTACTTC. Its protein is CASSFMGHYEQYF.